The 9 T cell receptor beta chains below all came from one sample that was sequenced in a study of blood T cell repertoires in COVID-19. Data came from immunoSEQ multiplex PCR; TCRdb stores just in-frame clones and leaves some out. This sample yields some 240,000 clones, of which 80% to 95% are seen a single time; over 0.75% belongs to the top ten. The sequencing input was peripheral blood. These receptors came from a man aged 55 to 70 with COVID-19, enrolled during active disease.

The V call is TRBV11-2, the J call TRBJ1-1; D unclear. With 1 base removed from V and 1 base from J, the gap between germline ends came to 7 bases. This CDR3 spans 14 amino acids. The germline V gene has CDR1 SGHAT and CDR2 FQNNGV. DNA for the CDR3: TGTGCCAGCAGCTTAGCCTGGCAGAACACTGAAGCTTTCTTT. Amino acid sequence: CASSLAWQNTEAFF.

Here the CDR3 reads CAWTRSGGSWTEAFF. CDR3 nucleotides: TGTGCCTGGACTCGGTCGGGGGGCTCGTGGACTGAAGCTTTCTTT. The chain links TRBV30 to TRBJ1-1; tentative D call: TRBD1 (6 bases). V was trimmed by 4 bases and J by 5 bases, leaving 20 bases between them. The CDR3 extends over 15 amino acids. Germline lookup yields CDR1 GTSNPN and CDR2 SVGIG (reference sequence).

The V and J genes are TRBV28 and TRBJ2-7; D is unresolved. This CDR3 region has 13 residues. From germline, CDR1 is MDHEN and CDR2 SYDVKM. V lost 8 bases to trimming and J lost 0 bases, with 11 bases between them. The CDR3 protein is CASQVSPSYEQYF. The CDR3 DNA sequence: TGTGCCAGCCAGGTCTCGCCCTCCTACGAGCAGTACTTC.

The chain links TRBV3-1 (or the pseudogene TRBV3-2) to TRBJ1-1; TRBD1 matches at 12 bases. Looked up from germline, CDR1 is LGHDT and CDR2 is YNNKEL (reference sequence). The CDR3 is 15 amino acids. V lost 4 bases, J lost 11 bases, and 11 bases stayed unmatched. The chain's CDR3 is CASSPGTGGNLVAFF. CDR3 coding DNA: TGTGCCAGCAGCCCCGGGACAGGGGGCAATTTGGTGGCTTTCTTT.

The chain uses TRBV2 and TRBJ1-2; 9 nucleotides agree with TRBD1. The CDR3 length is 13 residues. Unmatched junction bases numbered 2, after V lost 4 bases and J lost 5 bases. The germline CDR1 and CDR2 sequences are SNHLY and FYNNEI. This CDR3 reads CASSVGQGYGYTF. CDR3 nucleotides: TGTGCCAGCAGTGTCGGACAGGGGTATGGCTACACCTTC. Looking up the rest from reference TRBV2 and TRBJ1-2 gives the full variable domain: EPEVTQTPSHQVTQMGQEVILRCVPISNHLYFYWYRQILGQKVEFLVSFYNNEISEKSEIFDDQFSVERPDGSNFTLKIRSTKLEDSAMYFCASSVGQGYGYTFGSGTRLTVV.

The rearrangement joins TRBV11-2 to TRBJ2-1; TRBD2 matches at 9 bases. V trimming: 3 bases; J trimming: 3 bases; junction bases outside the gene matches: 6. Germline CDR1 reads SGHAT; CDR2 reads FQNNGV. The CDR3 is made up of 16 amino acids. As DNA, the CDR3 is TGTGCCAGCAGCTTTAGTGGCGGGGGGGTCTACAATGAGCAGTTCTTC. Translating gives CASSFSGGGVYNEQFF.

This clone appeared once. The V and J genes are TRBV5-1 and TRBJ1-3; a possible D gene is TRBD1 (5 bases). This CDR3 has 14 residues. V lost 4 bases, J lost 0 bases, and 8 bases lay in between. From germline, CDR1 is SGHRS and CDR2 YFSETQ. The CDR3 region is CASSLDSSGNTIYF. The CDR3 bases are TGCGCCAGCAGCCTCGACAGCTCTGGAAACACCATATATTTT.

CDR3 in amino acids: CASSLDQGPGELFF. As DNA, the CDR3 is TGTGCCAGCAGCTTAGACCAGGGTCCCGGGGAGCTGTTTTTT. This rearrangement joins TRBV7-2 to TRBJ2-2; D is possibly TRBD1 (5 bases). The CDR3 is made up of 14 amino acids. V lost 1 base and J 6 bases, leaving 9 bases between the germline ends. The germline V gene encodes CDR1 SGHTA and CDR2 FQGNSA.

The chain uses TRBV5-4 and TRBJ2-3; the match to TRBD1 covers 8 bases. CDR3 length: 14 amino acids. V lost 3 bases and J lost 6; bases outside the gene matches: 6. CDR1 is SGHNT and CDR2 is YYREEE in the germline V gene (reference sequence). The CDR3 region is CASSWQGAADTQYF. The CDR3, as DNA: TGTGCCAGCAGCTGGCAGGGGGCGGCGGATACGCAGTATTTT.